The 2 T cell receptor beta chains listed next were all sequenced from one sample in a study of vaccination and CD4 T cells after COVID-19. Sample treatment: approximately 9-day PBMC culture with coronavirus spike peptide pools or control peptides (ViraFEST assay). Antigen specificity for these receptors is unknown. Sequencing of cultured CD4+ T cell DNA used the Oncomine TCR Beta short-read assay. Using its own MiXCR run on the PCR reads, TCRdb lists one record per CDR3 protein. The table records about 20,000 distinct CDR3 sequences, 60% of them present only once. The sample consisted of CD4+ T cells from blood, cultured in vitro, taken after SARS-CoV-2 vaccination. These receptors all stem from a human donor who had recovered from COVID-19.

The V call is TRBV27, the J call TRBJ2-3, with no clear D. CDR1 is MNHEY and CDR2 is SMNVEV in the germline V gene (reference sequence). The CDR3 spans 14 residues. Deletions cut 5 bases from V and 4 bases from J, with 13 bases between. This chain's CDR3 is CASSRARQSDTQYF. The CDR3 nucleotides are TGTGCCAGCAGTCGCGCCCGACAATCAGATACGCAGTATTTT.

Written as DNA, the CDR3 is TGTGCCAGCAGTTTTTCATTAGGGACAGGGAACACCGGGGAGCTGTTTTTT. The encoded protein is CASSFSLGTGNTGELFF. J is TRBJ2-2 and V is TRBV6-5; 8 bases are a match to TRBD1. The CDR3 is 17 residues long. The germline V gene encodes CDR1 MNHEY and CDR2 SVGAGI. V lost 4 bases, J lost 1 base, and 8 bases stayed unmatched.